This T cell receptor (beta chain) was recovered during a study of tumor-infiltrating lymphocytes in primary liver carcinoma. V was clipped by 4 bases and J by 10 bases; unmatched bases: 12. The CDR3 contains 16 residues. Germline CDR1 and CDR2: SGHTS and YDEGEE. TCR beta cDNA was reverse-transcribed from around 0.55 ug of total RNA. The reaction used a constant-region primer and ProtoScript II reverse transcriptase. Employing slightly modified ARM-PCR, three nested multiplex PCR rounds were run, and these gave rise to the TCR beta libraries. Use of TRBV1-TRBV30 forward primers with a C-beta reverse primer characterized the first two PCR rounds, which lasted nine to eleven cycles each. TCRdb reprocessed the multiplex PCR reads with MiXCR, giving one entry per CDR3 protein. This sample has 300,000 to 400,000 distinct CDR3 sequences; less than 75% occur once, and the top ten carry roughly 10%. Germline DNA was extracted alongside blood RNA, which was obtained from unsorted whole blood. Before the surgical procedure, approximately 4 milliliters of peripheral blood were collected.

This clonotype was seen a handful of times. Sequencing was carried out using peripheral blood. This sequence was found in a man in his forties or fifties with primary liver carcinoma and hepatitis B virus infection. The V call is TRBV5-8, the J call TRBJ2-1; 12 positions match TRBD2. The CDR3 region is CASSDGLAGGPGEQFF. CDR3 DNA sequence: TGTGCCAGCAGCGACGGGCTAGCGGGAGGGCCAGGGGAGCAGTTCTTC.